The sequence of this T cell receptor beta chain was determined in a study of chemoradiotherapy in HPV16-positive cancers. Study summary: Functional T-cell assays on a couple of HPV16-positive patients' cells defined candidate HPV-specific clones and common TCR motifs. Study outcomes and limitations: Candidate HPV-specific clones and E7-related TCR motifs grew in tumor during treatment.

Remarks on this clone: Its target is unknown.

Only in-frame clones appear in the TCRdb table, and some are missing; sequencing was by immunoSEQ multiplex PCR. The repertoire includes over 700 clones, roughly 89% of them detected once, and around 7% sits in the top ten. V lost 5 bases and J lost 7, with 14 bases in between. The germline gives CDR1 SQVTM, CDR2 ANQGSEA. This CDR3 has 13 amino acids. V is TRBV29-1 and J is TRBJ1-4, with D perhaps matching TRBD1 (6 bases). This clonotype originated in a human donor with HPV-associated anogenital cancer. Sample: tumor tissue, taken from a patient who underwent chemoradiotherapy. In DNA form, the CDR3 reads TGCAGCGTTCAGGCGGGGGCCGGTGAAAAACTGTTTTTT. Amino acids: CSVQAGAGEKLFF.